Included here is one T cell receptor beta chain sequence, with context. This sample is drawn from a study of shared clonotypes between healthy human individuals. The V gene's germline CDR1 is SGHDT and CDR2 YYEEEE. CDR3 length: 11 amino acids. V was shortened by 3 bases and J by 10 bases, with 10 bases between the two germline ends. Naive CD8 cells were CD45RO-negative, positively selected for CCR7, excluding terminally differentiated effector memory CD45RA+ cells. Only Caucasian adults living in Nashville, Tennessee made up the donor group. Here immunoSEQ multiplex PCR was the method, and the copy in TCRdb shows in-frame clones only, minus some. The repertoire holds hundreds of thousands of clones, with approximately 96% as singletons.

The sequenced material came from naive CD8+ T cells sorted from blood. This sequence originates from a woman aged 25 to 39 in good health. The chain joins TRBV5-6 to TRBJ1-2; D is uncertain. This CDR3 is CASSYGRAYTF. DNA of the CDR3: TGTGCCAGCAGCTACGGTAGGGCCTACACCTTC.